The rows below give T cell receptor beta chains drawn from one sample of a study of T cell responses to AZD1222 COVID-19 vaccine. Using immunoSEQ multiplex PCR, the repertoire was profiled, and TCRdb retains in-frame clones only, with some absent. This table has some 200,000 clones, roughly 94% appearing once. Sequenced material: peripheral blood, taken 28 days after the second dose of the MenACWY control vaccine. These receptors all stem from an adult who received the MenACWY meningococcal vaccine as a control. Each CDR3 is given with its conserved first and last residue. Each record gives: V gene, D gene, CDR3 length, clone size, J gene, CDR3 protein, CDR3 DNA. A D gene is named only where the DNA matches it firmly. Clone size is shown for a subset of rows, as once, few, many or a class of expanded clone.

v_call: TRBV24-1; d_call: TRBD1; cdr3_length: 16; clone_size: once; j_call: TRBJ2-2; cdr3_aa: CATSDWTGFGTGELFF; cdr3_nt: TGTGCCACCAGTGATTGGACAGGGTTTGGCACCGGGGAGCTGTTTTTT
v_call: TRBV6-4; d_call: -; cdr3_length: 13; clone_size: -; j_call: TRBJ2-7; cdr3_aa: CASSDGRYYEQYF; cdr3_nt: TGTGCCAGCAGTGACGGTAGATACTACGAGCAGTACTTC
v_call: TRBV5-1; d_call: -; cdr3_length: 14; clone_size: few; j_call: TRBJ1-1; cdr3_aa: CASSSQGGHTEAFF; cdr3_nt: TGCGCCAGCAGCTCGCAGGGAGGGCACACTGAAGCTTTCTTT
v_call: TRBV18; d_call: TRBD1; cdr3_length: 16; clone_size: -; j_call: TRBJ2-3; cdr3_aa: CASSHRDRVITDTQYF; cdr3_nt: TGTGCCAGCTCACACCGGGACAGGGTTATCACAGATACGCAGTATTTT
v_call: TRBV7-9; d_call: -; cdr3_length: 17; clone_size: -; j_call: TRBJ2-7; cdr3_aa: CASSSGHGLERIGEQYF; cdr3_nt: TGTGCCAGCAGCTCGGGACACGGATTGGAGAGAATTGGCGAGCAGTACTTC
v_call: TRBV19; d_call: -; cdr3_length: 13; clone_size: -; j_call: TRBJ1-6; cdr3_aa: CASSTGPGNALHF; cdr3_nt: TGTGCCAGTAGTACGGGTCCCGGTAATGCCCTCCACTTT
v_call: TRBV9; d_call: -; cdr3_length: 16; clone_size: -; j_call: TRBJ1-5; cdr3_aa: CASSVGEGRLNQPQHF; cdr3_nt: TGTGCCAGCAGCGTAGGTGAGGGGCGCCTCAATCAGCCCCAGCATTTT
v_call: TRBV5-4; d_call: -; cdr3_length: 15; clone_size: -; j_call: TRBJ1-4; cdr3_aa: CASSHDSAGDEKLFF; cdr3_nt: TGTGCCAGCAGCCACGACAGTGCGGGGGATGAAAAACTGTTTTTT
v_call: TRBV6-5; d_call: -; cdr3_length: 14; clone_size: -; j_call: TRBJ1-6; cdr3_aa: CASSYEQRDSPLHF; cdr3_nt: TGTGCCAGCAGTTACGAACAGCGAGATTCACCCCTCCACTTT
v_call: TRBV20-1; d_call: TRBD1; cdr3_length: 14; clone_size: -; j_call: TRBJ1-3; cdr3_aa: CSASLRGPGNTIYF; cdr3_nt: TGCAGTGCTAGTTTGAGGGGGCCTGGAAACACCATATATTTT